Sequencing of this T cell receptor (beta chain) was carried out in a study of glioma-infiltrating T cells after dendritic cell vaccination. Study summary: Dendritic cells derived from monocytes and pulsed with autologous tumor lysate formed the vaccine.

Indicated time point: after dendritic cell vaccination, including at tumor progression/relapse. Before vaccination, two weeks after the third vaccination, and at progression, PBMC were collected. Findings and caveats of the study: Longer survival after dendritic cell vaccination followed higher pretreatment TIL content.

As for this clone: The antigen is undetermined.

The V end was cut by 2 bases, the J end by 5 bases, with 9 bases between. The CDR3 spans 14 residues. Per the germline V gene, CDR1 is MNHEY and CDR2 is SMNVEV (reference sequence). Sequencing used immunoSEQ multiplex PCR; TCRdb keeps in-frame clones, though not all of them. The sample lists some 46,000 clones; approximately 91% were seen once. This sequence originates from a human donor with glioblastoma. The material sequenced was blood, taken after dendritic cell vaccination. The chain employs TRBV27 and TRBJ2-2, with D hard to call. CDR3 sequence: CASSLIPLTGELFF. The CDR3, as DNA: TGTGCCAGCAGTTTAATCCCCCTAACCGGGGAGCTGTTTTTT.